This T cell receptor beta chain comes out of a study of blood T cell repertoires in COVID-19. Study as a whole: COVID-19 samples, acute and convalescent, were from the United States, Italy and Spain.

Participants spanned ages roughly 18 to 95 years and resided in 24 US areas. Participant reports of clinical history set cohort assignment. Produced via immunoSEQ multiplex PCR; TCRdb's table is partial and in-frame only. Of about 200,000 clones listed, 85% are singletons. Germline V gives CDR1 MDHEN, CDR2 SYDVKM. J gave up 8 bases and V 5 bases, and 6 bases lay outside the gene matches. There are 13 residues in the CDR3. Sample: PBMCs or T cells enriched from blood (not recorded which). The gene calls are TRBV28 and TRBJ2-4, with 7 bases matching TRBD1. The sequence came from a middle-aged man who had recovered from COVID-19. CDR3: CASSRTGNDIQYF. CDR3 nucleotides: TGTGCCAGCAGTCGGACAGGCAATGACATTCAGTACTTC.